This T cell receptor (beta chain) derives from a study of blood T cell repertoires in COVID-19. Turning to the study itself: The United States, Italy and Spain provided the acute and convalescent COVID-19 samples. T cells, B-cell-depleted T cells, or PBMCs provided the cDNA or gDNA that served as material.

V gave up 5 bases and J gave up 1 base; unmatched junction bases: 7. This CDR3 is built from 16 residues. The germline CDR1 and CDR2 sequences are KGHSH and LQKENI. Authors' data handling: Estimated nucleated cell counts came from reference gene primer amplification. The method was immunoSEQ multiplex PCR; TCRdb's version includes in-frame clones alone and lacks a portion of them. That table is the source of V, J and clone size, and D and trimming were worked out from the DNA. Found here are about 250,000 clones, around 88% of them singletons; the top ten hold 1.3% to 1.5%. This rearrangement joins TRBV18 to TRBJ2-1, with 8 nucleotides matching TRBD2. This sequence originates from a man at least 80 years old with acute or convalescent COVID-19. The sample taken for sequencing was peripheral blood. CDR3: CASSTGGTKSYNEQFF. In DNA form, the CDR3 reads TGTGCCAGCTCAACGGGGGGGACAAAATCCTACAATGAGCAGTTCTTC.